This passage covers 17 T cell receptor beta chains from one sample sequenced in a study of early T cells in non-severe SARS-CoV-2 infection. A single record per CDR3 protein comes from TCRdb applying MiXCR to the 5' RACE reads. Of approximately 46,000 distinct CDR3 sequences listed, 7.5% to 10% are singletons. Input material: whole blood. The receptors were sampled from an adult who was a healthcare worker with PCR-confirmed SARS-CoV-2 infection or an uninfected control (not recorded which).

This clonotype has ten or more counts. Here the CDR3 reads CASSPGRLKYNEQFF. CDR3 nucleotide sequence: TGTGCCAGCAGCCCCGGGAGACTTAAGTACAATGAGCAGTTCTTC. This chain joins TRBV11-2 and TRBJ2-1; D might be TRBD2 (6 bases). Trimming took off 5 bases at V and 4 bases at J, with 15 bases between the two ends. The CDR3 has 15 residues. Germline CDR1 is SGHAT and CDR2 is FQNNGV.

This clonotype has a count of ten or more. The chain has TRBV28 and TRBJ2-1; 7 bases are a match to TRBD2. CDR3 size: 12 residues. Germline values: CDR1 MDHEN, CDR2 SYDVKM. V lost 7 bases, J lost 10 bases, and 7 bases stayed unmatched. The CDR3 region has the DNA TGTGCCAGCACCGCCCAGCGGGACGAGCAGTTCTTC. This translates into CASTAQRDEQFF.

This clonotype was observed a few times. V gene TRBV11-2 combines with J gene TRBJ2-7, with no clear D. The germline CDR1 and CDR2 sequences are SGHAT and FQNNGV. Trimming took 1 base from V and 1 from J, leaving 2 bases between them. The CDR3 extends over 12 amino acids. CDR3 sequence (DNA): TGTGCCAGCAGCTTAGTTTCCTACGAGCAGTACTTC. Amino acids: CASSLVSYEQYF.

This clonotype was counted a few times. CDR3 sequence (DNA): TGTGCCAGCAGCTTGAGGGGGTCCCTCTACGAGCAGTACTTC. This sequence encodes CASSLRGSLYEQYF. This rearrangement joins TRBV11-2 to TRBJ2-7; D is possibly TRBD1 (6 bases). CDR3 length equals 14 residues. Germline V gene data show CDR1 as SGHAT and CDR2 as FQNNGV. Trimming shortened V by 3 bases and J by 3 bases, and 12 bases separated the two germline ends.

Ten or more counts support this clonotype. The J gene is TRBJ2-7, the V gene TRBV28, with D unclear. Germline V lookup: CDR1 MDHEN, CDR2 SYDVKM. The CDR3 runs to 12 residues. V lost 7 bases and J lost 3, with 10 bases in between. Here the CDR3 DNA reads TGTGCCAGCATCGGGCCGAACTACGAGCAGTACTTC. Protein sequence: CASIGPNYEQYF.

This clonotype was picked up a small number of times. The chain has TRBV7-6 and TRBJ2-2; 11 nucleotides align to TRBD1. The CDR3 covers 16 residues. Germline V gives CDR1 SGHVS, CDR2 FNYEAQ. V dropped 5 bases and J dropped 4; count of bases not matched to a gene: 6. The CDR3 reads CASSAGQGAGTGELFF. Written as DNA, the CDR3 is TGTGCCAGCAGCGCCGGACAGGGGGCCGGCACCGGGGAGCTGTTTTTT. Full variable domain (rest looked up from reference TRBV7-6 and TRBJ2-2): GAGVSQSPRYKVTKRGQDVALRCDPISGHVSLYWYRQALGQGPEFLTYFNYEAQQDKSGLPNDRFSAERPEGSISTLTIQRTEQRDSAMYRCASSAGQGAGTGELFFGEGSRLTVL.

This clonotype was counted between two and nine times. The V call is TRBV7-8, the J call TRBJ2-1; TRBD2 matches at 7 bases. The CDR3 sequence is 15 residues long. Germline V gene sequence: CDR1 SGHVS, CDR2 FQNEAQ. V lost 4 bases, J lost 5 bases, and 8 bases stayed unmatched. The CDR3 DNA follows: TGTGCCAGCAGCTCATTGAGACTAGCCCACAATGAGCAGTTCTTC. Amino acid sequence: CASSSLRLAHNEQFF.

There are many counts of this clonotype. The CDR3, as DNA: TGTGCCAGCAGTTTAGGGTCAGGGGGTTGGGTCACTGAAGCTTTCTTT. It encodes CASSLGSGGWVTEAFF. The rearrangement links TRBV28 to TRBJ1-1, with TRBD1 identical over 7 bases. The germline V gene encodes CDR1 MDHEN and CDR2 SYDVKM. Trimming removed 2 bases from V and 4 bases from J; junction bases left unmatched: 10. The CDR3 is 16 residues long.

The chain links TRBV28 to TRBJ1-6; D is ambiguous. CDR3 length: 14 amino acids. Germline V CDR1 and CDR2: MDHEN, SYDVKM. Trimming took off 3 bases at V and 7 bases at J, with 10 bases between the two ends. The CDR3 region is CASSLTPLNSPLHF. For the CDR3, the DNA is TGTGCCAGCAGTTTGACCCCACTAAATTCACCCCTCCACTTT.

In its sample, this clonotype was seen many times. This chain connects TRBV19 to TRBJ1-5, with D uncertain. V gave up 3 bases and J gave up 2 bases, with 8 bases separating them. The germline V gene has CDR1 LNHDA and CDR2 SQIVND (reference sequence). The CDR3 is 14 amino acids. In nucleotides, the CDR3 is TGTGCCAGTAGTATCAGCATTGGCAATCAGCCCCAGCATTTT. It is translated as CASSISIGNQPQHF. Looking up the rest from reference TRBV19 and TRBJ1-5 gives the full variable domain: DGGITQSPKYLFRKEGQNVTLSCEQNLNHDAMYWYRQDPGQGLRLIYYSQIVNDFQKGDIAEGYSVSREKKESFPLTVTSAQKNPTAFYLCASSISIGNQPQHFGDGTRLSIL.

This clonotype has a handful of counts. The CDR3 nucleotides read TGCAGCGCCGCCAAGACTAGCGGGATAGGAGAGCAGTACTTC. Translation: CSAAKTSGIGEQYF. The V gene is TRBV29-1, the J gene TRBJ2-7; 11 bases map to TRBD2. The CDR3 sequence is 14 residues long. V shed 7 bases and J 7 bases; nucleotides not matched to a gene: 12. The germline V gene has CDR1 SQVTM and CDR2 ANQGSEA.

The rearrangement joins TRBV12-3 or TRBV12-4 to TRBJ2-1; D perhaps matches TRBD2 (5 bases). This CDR3 contains 15 residues. Trimming took off 4 bases at V and 0 bases at J, with 10 bases between the two ends. The CDR3 DNA is TGTGCCAGCAGTTGGACTGTCAGCTCCTACAATGAGCAGTTCTTC. It is translated as CASSWTVSSYNEQFF.

This clonotype has more than one count but fewer than ten. This chain links TRBV25-1 with TRBJ2-3; the D is unclear. V dropped 3 bases and J dropped 7 bases, with 11 bases sitting between them. Germline CDR1 MGHDK, CDR2 SYGVNS. The CDR3 sequence is 13 residues long. Here the CDR3 DNA reads TGTGCCAGCAGTGACCCCATTCGAAATACGCAGTATTTT. This gives the protein CASSDPIRNTQYF.

This clonotype showed up many times. The chain has TRBV18 and TRBJ2-1, with 9 positions matching TRBD1. In germline, CDR1 is KGHSH, CDR2 LQKENI. V lost 0 bases, J lost 7 bases, and 4 bases stayed unmatched. The length of the CDR3 is 15 residues. CDR3 coding DNA: TGTGCCAGCTCACCACCGAGGGACAGGGCAAATGAGCAGTTCTTC. Its protein product is CASSPPRDRANEQFF.

The table lists this clonotype with a few counts. The rearrangement uses TRBV4-1 and TRBJ2-3; 9 bases align to TRBD2. CDR3 length equals 19 residues. Germline V gene data show CDR1 as MGHRA and CDR2 as YSYEKL. J lost 1 base, V lost 0 bases, and 11 bases had no gene match. CDR3 DNA sequence: TGCGCCAGCAGCCAAGATGATGGCGGGAGGGCCTTCGGCACAGATACGCAGTATTTT. Its translation: CASSQDDGGRAFGTDTQYF.

This clonotype showed up many times. The chain couples TRBV6-2 or TRBV6-3 to TRBJ2-3, with TRBD2 matching 14 bases. The CDR3 has 15 residues. The germline CDR1 and CDR2 sequences are MNHEY and SVGEGT. The ends lost 5 bases at V and 3 bases at J; junction bases unmatched: 1. CDR3 sequence reads: CASSRTSGRTDTQYF. CDR3 nucleotides: TGTGCCAGCAGTAGGACTAGCGGGAGGACAGATACGCAGTATTTT.

The V gene is TRBV14, the J gene TRBJ2-1, with TRBD2 matching over 7 bases. Per the germline V gene, CDR1 is SGHDN and CDR2 is FVKESK. This CDR3 has 17 amino acids. V lost 0 bases, J lost 0 bases, and 5 bases stayed unmatched. The CDR3 here is CASSQDSLAASYNEQFF. DNA of the CDR3: TGTGCCAGCAGCCAAGATTCGCTAGCGGCCTCCTACAATGAGCAGTTCTTC.